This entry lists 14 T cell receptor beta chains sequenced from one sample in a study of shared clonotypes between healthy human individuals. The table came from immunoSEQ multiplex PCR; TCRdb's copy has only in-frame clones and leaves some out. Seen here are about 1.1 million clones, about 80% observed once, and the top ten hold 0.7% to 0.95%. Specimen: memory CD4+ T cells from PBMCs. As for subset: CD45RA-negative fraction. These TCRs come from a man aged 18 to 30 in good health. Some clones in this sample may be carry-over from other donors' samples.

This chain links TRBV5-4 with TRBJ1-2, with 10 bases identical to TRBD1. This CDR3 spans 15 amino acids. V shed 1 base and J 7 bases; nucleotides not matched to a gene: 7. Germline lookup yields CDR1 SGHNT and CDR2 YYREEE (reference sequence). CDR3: CASSLYFGTGAGYTF. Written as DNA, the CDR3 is TGTGCCAGCAGCTTGTACTTCGGGACAGGGGCTGGCTACACCTTC.

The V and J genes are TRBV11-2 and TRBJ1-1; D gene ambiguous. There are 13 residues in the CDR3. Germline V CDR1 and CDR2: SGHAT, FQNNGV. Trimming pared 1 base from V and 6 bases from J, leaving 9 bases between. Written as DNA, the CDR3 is TGTGCCAGCAGCTTAGGGTTGCGGGCTGAAGCTTTCTTT. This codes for CASSLGLRAEAFF.

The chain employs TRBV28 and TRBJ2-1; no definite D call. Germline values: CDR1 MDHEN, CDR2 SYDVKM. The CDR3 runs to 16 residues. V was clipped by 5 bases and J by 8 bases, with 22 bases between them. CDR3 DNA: TGTGCCAGCAGTCTCCCAGATGGAGTTCTGGCGTATGAGCAGTTCTTC. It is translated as CASSLPDGVLAYEQFF.

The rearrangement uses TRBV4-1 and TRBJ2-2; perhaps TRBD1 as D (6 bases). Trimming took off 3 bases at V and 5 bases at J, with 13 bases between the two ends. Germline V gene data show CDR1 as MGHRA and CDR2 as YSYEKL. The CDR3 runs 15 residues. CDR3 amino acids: CASSHLLQGTGELFF. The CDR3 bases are TGCGCCAGCAGCCACCTACTCCAGGGGACCGGGGAGCTGTTTTTT.

CDR3 amino acids: CASSLAAEWDYEQYF. The CDR3 DNA follows: TGCGCCAGCAGCTTGGCGGCAGAGTGGGATTACGAGCAGTACTTC. The chain is built from TRBV5-1 and TRBJ2-7; D ambiguous. CDR3 length: 15 residues. CDR1 is SGHRS, CDR2 YFSETQ, per germline. V lost 0 bases to trimming and J lost 4 bases, with 14 bases between them.

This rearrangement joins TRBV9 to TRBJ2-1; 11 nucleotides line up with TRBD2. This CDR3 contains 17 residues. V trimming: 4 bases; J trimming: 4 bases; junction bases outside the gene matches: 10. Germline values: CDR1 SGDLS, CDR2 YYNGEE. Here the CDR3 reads CASSKRPGTSGYNEQFF. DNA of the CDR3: TGTGCCAGCAGCAAAAGACCCGGGACTAGCGGTTACAATGAGCAGTTCTTC.

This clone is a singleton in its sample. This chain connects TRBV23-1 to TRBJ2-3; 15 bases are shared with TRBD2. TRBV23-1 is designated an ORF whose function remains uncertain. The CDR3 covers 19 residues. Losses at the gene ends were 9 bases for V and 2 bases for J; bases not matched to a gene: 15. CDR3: CARKGRTSGRAEFTDTQYF. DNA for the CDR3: TGCGCCAGGAAGGGGAGGACTAGCGGGAGGGCCGAGTTCACAGATACGCAGTATTTT.

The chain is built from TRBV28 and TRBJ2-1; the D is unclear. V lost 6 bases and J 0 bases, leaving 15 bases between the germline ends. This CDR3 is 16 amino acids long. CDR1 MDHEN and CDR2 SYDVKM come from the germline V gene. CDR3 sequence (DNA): TGTGCCAGCAGCCCGCCGGATTGGTACTCCTACAATGAGCAGTTCTTC. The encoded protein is CASSPPDWYSYNEQFF.

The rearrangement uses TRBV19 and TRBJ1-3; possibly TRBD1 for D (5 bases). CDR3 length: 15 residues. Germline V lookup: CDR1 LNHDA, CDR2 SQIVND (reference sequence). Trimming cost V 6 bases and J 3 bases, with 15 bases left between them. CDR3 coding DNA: TGTGCCAGTAGCAAAGGGACGTATAGTGGAAACACCATATATTTT. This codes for CASSKGTYSGNTIYF. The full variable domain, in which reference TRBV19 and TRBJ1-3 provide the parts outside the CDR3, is DGGITQSPKYLFRKEGQNVTLSCEQNLNHDAMYWYRQDPGQGLRLIYYSQIVNDFQKGDIAEGYSVSREKKESFPLTVTSAQKNPTAFYLCASSKGTYSGNTIYFGEGSWLTVV.

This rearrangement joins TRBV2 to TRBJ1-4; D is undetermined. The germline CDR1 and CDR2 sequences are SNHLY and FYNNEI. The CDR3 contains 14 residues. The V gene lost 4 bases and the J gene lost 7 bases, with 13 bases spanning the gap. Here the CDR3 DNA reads TGTGCCAGCAGTGCCAGCATTAACGGTGAAAAACTGTTTTTT. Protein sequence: CASSASINGEKLFF.

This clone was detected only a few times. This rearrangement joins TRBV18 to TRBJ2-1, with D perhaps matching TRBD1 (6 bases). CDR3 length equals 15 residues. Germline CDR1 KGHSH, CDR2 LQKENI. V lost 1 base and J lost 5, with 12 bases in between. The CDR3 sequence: CASSPRRTANNEQFF. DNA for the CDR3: TGTGCCAGCTCACCACGTAGGACAGCGAACAATGAGCAGTTCTTC.

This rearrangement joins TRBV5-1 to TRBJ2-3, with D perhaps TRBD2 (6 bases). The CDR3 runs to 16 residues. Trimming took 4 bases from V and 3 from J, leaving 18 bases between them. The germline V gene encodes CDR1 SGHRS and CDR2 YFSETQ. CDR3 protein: CASSTGDWWNTDTQYF. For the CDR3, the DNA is TGCGCCAGCAGCACGGGGGACTGGTGGAATACAGATACGCAGTATTTT.

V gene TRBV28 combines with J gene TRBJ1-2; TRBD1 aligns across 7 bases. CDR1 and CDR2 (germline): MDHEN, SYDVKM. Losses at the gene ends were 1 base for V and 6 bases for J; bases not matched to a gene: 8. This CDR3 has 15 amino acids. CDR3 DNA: TGTGCCAGCAGTTTATCACGGGCAGGGGGGGATGGCTACACCTTC. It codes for CASSLSRAGGDGYTF.

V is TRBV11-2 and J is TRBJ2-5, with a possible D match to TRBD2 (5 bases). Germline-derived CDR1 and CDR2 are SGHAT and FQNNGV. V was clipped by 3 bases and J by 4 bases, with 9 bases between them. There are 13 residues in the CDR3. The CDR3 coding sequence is TGTGCCAGCAGCTTCGGGGTAGCAGAGACCCAGTACTTC. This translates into CASSFGVAETQYF.